These T cell receptor beta chains were read from a single sample in a study of OX40 agonist ivuxolimab in advanced cancers. Here immunoSEQ multiplex PCR was the method, and the copy in TCRdb shows in-frame clones only, minus some. The sample has some 8,900 clones; nearly 70% are singletons. Source: CD4+ or CD8+ T cells sorted from blood, taken in a trial of the OX40 agonist ivuxolimab. Receptor source: an adult with an advanced solid tumor such as melanoma, head and neck, liver or kidney cancer. The CDR3 runs from the conserved cysteine through the conserved F or W.

len | j_gene | v_gene | CDR3aa
15 | TRBJ1-1 | TRBV6-1 | CASSETDLMNTEAFF
14 | TRBJ1-2 | TRBV5-6 | CASSQGQSVKGYTF
18 | TRBJ2-7 | TRBV4-1 | CASSQDLAGLGRLGEQYF
17 | TRBJ1-1 | TRBV27 | CASSLSYLGAGESEAFF
15 | TRBJ2-3 | TRBV2 | CASSPGTSSTDTQYF
15 | TRBJ1-5 | TRBV15 | CATSSQTGMNQPQHF
15 | TRBJ2-7 | TRBV4-1 | CASSQDTYRGRTQYF
12 | TRBJ1-5 | TRBV4-2 | CASSLGDQPQHF
16 | TRBJ2-2 | TRBV13 | CASSLGMATNTGELFF
13 | TRBJ2-2 | TRBV7-9 | CASSFETGGELFF
14 | TRBJ1-5 | TRBV2 | CASRQLDSNQPQHF
16 | TRBJ1-5 | TRBV27 | CASSLRTGGSIQPQHF
15 | TRBJ1-2 | TRBV5-5 | CASSQEEGALYGYTF
14 | TRBJ2-7 | TRBV4-3 | CASSQDAGTYEQYF
15 | TRBJ2-1 | TRBV21-1 | CASSPLWYGYNEQFF
16 | TRBJ1-6 | TRBV21-1 | CAPRWRAVSYNSPLHF
16 | TRBJ1-6 | TRBV2 | CASSEFGGGPNSPLHF
14 | TRBJ2-7 | TRBV5-1 | CASSLETVSYEQYF
14 | TRBJ1-1 | TRBV7-3 | CASSLTGSLTEAFF
15 | TRBJ2-2 | TRBV9 | CASSVGTQLTGELFF
14 | TRBJ1-1 | TRBV6-6 | CASSYSGGYTEAFF
19 | TRBJ1-2 | TRBV18 | CASSPTYVGTGALHYGYTF
15 | TRBJ1-4 | TRBV5-6 | CASSLEGQGAGKLFF
17 | TRBJ1-5 | TRBV15 | CATSRDEDRGLGQPQHF
14 | TRBJ1-5 | TRBV6-5 | CASSRDSKNQPQHF
17 | TRBJ2-1 | TRBV28 | CASSFSPSGRSSFEQFF